This record concerns one T cell receptor beta chain sequence. The data were taken from a study of T cell responses to AZD1222 COVID-19 vaccine. The CDR3 has 14 amino acids. Trimming cost V 0 bases and J 9 bases, with 13 bases left between them. Germline V lookup: CDR1 SGDLS, CDR2 YYNGEE. TCRdb's table, derived via immunoSEQ multiplex PCR, lists solely in-frame clones and lacks some. The table shows about 140,000 clones, with around 93% occurring only once. This TCR derives from an adult in good health. The J gene is TRBJ1-3, the V gene TRBV9, with a weak D call TRBD1 (5 bases). Sample: peripheral blood, taken on day 0 of AZD1222 vaccination. The CDR3 sequence: CASSVGGEFGTIYF. As DNA, the CDR3 is TGTGCCAGCAGCGTAGGGGGCGAGTTCGGCACCATATATTTT.